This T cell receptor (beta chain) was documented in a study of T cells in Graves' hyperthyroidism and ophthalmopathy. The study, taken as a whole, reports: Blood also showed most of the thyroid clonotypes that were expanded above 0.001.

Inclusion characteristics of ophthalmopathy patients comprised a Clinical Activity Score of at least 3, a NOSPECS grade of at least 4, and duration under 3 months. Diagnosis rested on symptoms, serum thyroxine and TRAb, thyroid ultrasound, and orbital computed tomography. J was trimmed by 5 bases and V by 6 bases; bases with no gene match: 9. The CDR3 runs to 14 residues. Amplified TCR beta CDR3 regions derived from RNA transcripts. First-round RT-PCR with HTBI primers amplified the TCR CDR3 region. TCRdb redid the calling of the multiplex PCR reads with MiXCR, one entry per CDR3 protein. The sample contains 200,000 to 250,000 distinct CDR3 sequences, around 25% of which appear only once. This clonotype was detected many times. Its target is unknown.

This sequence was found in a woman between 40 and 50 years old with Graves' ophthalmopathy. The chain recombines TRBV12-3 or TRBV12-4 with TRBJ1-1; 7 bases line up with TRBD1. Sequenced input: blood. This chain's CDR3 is CASSALGGITEAFF. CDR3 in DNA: TGTGCCAGCAGCGCCCTAGGGGGCATAACTGAAGCTTTCTTT.